Included here is one TCR beta chain sequence, with context. The antigen remains unidentified. Sequencing was performed with immunoSEQ multiplex PCR; in TCRdb, only in-frame clones are kept and a portion is missing. This sample has tens of thousands of clones; roughly nine tenths occur once, and the top ten carry 3.5% to 5%. The data were obtained in a study of OX40 agonist ivuxolimab in advanced cancers. Study in general: Intravenous ivuxolimab was administered to patients every 2 weeks at 0.01 to 10 mg/kg. A diagnosis of hepatocellular carcinoma, melanoma, renal cell or head and neck cancer was present in dose-escalation patients. Study-level results: Determination of antigen specificity was not performed for the expanded peripheral T cells.

This CDR3 is built from 15 residues. Germline CDR1 is MNHEY and CDR2 is SVGAGI. The junction had 9 bases not matched to a gene; V was cut back by 6 bases and J by 5 bases. The clonotype originates from an adult with an advanced solid tumor such as melanoma, head and neck, liver or kidney cancer. The chain couples TRBV6-5 to TRBJ2-2, with TRBD2 identical over 7 bases. The sample consisted of CD4+ or CD8+ T cells sorted from blood, taken in a trial of the OX40 agonist ivuxolimab. The CDR3 bases are TGTGCCAGCAGAACGTCCGGGAGGATGACCGGGGAGCTGTTTTTT. This translates into CASRTSGRMTGELFF.